This TCR beta chain was observed in a study of cytomegalovirus exposure and HLA in healthy donors. Amplification used 60 Vbeta primers and 13 Jbeta primers. The method was immunoSEQ multiplex PCR; TCRdb's version includes in-frame clones alone and lacks a portion of them. Of tens of thousands of clones in the sample, approximately 84% were seen once. Study results and limitations: Fewer N-insertions than the approximately 680-donor mean were reportedly shown by an Asian-associated ancestry cluster in a later analysis.

Turning to this clone: Its target is not known.

Germline CDR1 and CDR2: SQVTM and ANQGSEA. Trimming stripped 7 bases from V and 4 bases from J, with 13 bases between. The CDR3 contains 12 residues. The chain combines TRBV29-1 with TRBJ1-1; TRBD1 is a possible D gene (6 bases). Sequenced sample: PBMCs. This TCR came from a man aged 18 to 29 in good health and CMV-seronegative. CDR3 coding DNA: TGCAGCGCTGCAGGGGATGGCACTGAAGCTTTCTTT. The encoded protein is CSAAGDGTEAFF.